A selection of T cell receptor beta chains follows, all from one sample in a study of T cell changes during pregnancy in multiple sclerosis. Profiled with immunoSEQ multiplex PCR; TCRdb holds only in-frame clones, not every one. Of about 44,000 clones listed, around 90% were seen once; the top ten hold roughly 0.61%. The sample consisted of CD4+ T cells from peripheral blood mononuclear cells, taken in the first trimester of pregnancy. Every receptor here comes from a female donor with multiple sclerosis, enrolled in a pregnancy study. The conserved cysteine and the conserved F or W are not part of the CDR3 here.

V gene,J gene,CDR3 protein
TRBV2,TRBJ2-3,ASSEPGLAGGYTDTQY
TRBV28,TRBJ2-1,ASSSHYDNEQF
TRBV27,TRBJ2-1,ASNPVGLTANEQF
TRBV27,TRBJ1-2,ASRTGANYGYT
TRBV7-3,TRBJ2-3,ASSLTGLAGVTDTQY
TRBV7-9,TRBJ1-2,ASSSYEPGQRAYGYT
TRBV6-5,TRBJ2-7,ASSYPEGGYEQY
TRBV27,TRBJ2-2,ASGPPVPTGELF
TRBV5-5,TRBJ2-5,ASSLETTGRQETQY
TRBV7-8,TRBJ2-1,ASSSRGFIGSTRKTEQF
TRBV11-3,TRBJ2-1,ASSPLRTGMGEQF
TRBV25-1,TRBJ2-3,ASSDSTSGPPGDTQY
TRBV5-1,TRBJ2-5,ASSLVPAGEQETQY
TRBV7-2,TRBJ2-6,ASSSGEGGANVLT
TRBV5-4,TRBJ2-2,ASGLAGASGELF
TRBV7-9,TRBJ2-3,ASSYGLAADLGQPDTQY
TRBV2,TRBJ2-1,ASSVAGEQF
TRBV5-4,TRBJ2-1,ASSPARGGAYNEQF
TRBV6-5,TRBJ2-7,ASSYDPGRGEQY
TRBV9,TRBJ2-3,ASSPQSHTDTQY
TRBV9,TRBJ2-1,ASSVPGGDEQF
TRBV15,TRBJ2-1,ATSRDATSGSGQF
TRBV4-3,TRBJ2-1,ASSQARLAGTNNEQF
TRBV19,TRBJ2-4,ASRGRVDKNIQY
TRBV7-9,TRBJ1-4,ASSPRVPGGEKLF
TRBV27,TRBJ2-1,ASSLLTSGRAPYNEQF
TRBV1,TRBJ1-5,TSSLESQRPQH
TRBV19,TRBJ1-2,ASTPDRGQGYT
TRBV5-5,TRBJ2-7,ASSLAPLAGEYEQY
TRBV29-1,TRBJ2-2,SVDRGNTGELF
TRBV5-5,TRBJ2-7,ASSLYRGPYEQY
TRBV19,TRBJ2-3,ASSIERQGGLATDTQY
TRBV6-1,TRBJ2-3,ASSEQTSTDTQY
TRBV25-1,TRBJ2-7,ASSFWTGGSYEQY
TRBV7-2,TRBJ1-2,ASSWGLGYGYT
TRBV28,TRBJ1-5,ASNPPGGGQPQH